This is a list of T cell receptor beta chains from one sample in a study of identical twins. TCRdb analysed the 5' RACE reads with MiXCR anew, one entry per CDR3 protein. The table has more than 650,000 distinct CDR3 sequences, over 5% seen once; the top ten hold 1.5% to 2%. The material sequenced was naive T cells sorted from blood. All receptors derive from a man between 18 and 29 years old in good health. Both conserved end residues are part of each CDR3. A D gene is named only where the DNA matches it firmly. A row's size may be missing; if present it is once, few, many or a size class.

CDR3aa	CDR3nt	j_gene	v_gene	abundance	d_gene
CSVGRVLEDTQYF	TGCAGCGTTGGGAGGGTCCTGGAAGATACGCAGTATTTT	TRBJ2-3	TRBV29-1	many	-
CSGRQENTEAFF	TGCAGCGGGAGACAGGAGAACACTGAAGCTTTCTTT	TRBJ1-1	TRBV20-1	many	-
CAISGQNSNQPQHF	TGTGCCATCAGTGGACAGAATAGCAATCAGCCCCAGCATTTT	TRBJ1-5	TRBV10-3	many	-
CASTAPPGGGRKETQYF	TGTGCCAGTACAGCCCCCCCGGGGGGTGGTAGAAAAGAGACCCAGTACTTC	TRBJ2-5	TRBV11-2	few	TRBD2
CASSEGGMGPDTQYF	TGTGCCAGCAGCGAGGGCGGGATGGGTCCAGATACGCAGTATTTT	TRBJ2-3	TRBV25-1	few	-
CSAREAGSETQYF	TGCAGTGCTAGGGAAGCGGGATCAGAGACCCAGTACTTC	TRBJ2-5	TRBV20-1	many	TRBD2
CASAPPGARISGNTIYF	TGTGCCAGCGCTCCTCCAGGGGCCCGAATCTCTGGAAACACCATATATTTT	TRBJ1-3	TRBV7-2	few	-
CASSFSGIGPLEQFF	TGTGCCAGCAGTTTCAGCGGGATAGGACCCCTAGAGCAGTTCTTC	TRBJ2-1	TRBV12-3/TRBV12-4	-	TRBD2
CASRAGGSKDTQYF	TGTGCCAGCAGAGCGGGAGGTTCTAAAGATACGCAGTATTTT	TRBJ2-3	TRBV6-2/TRBV6-3	many	TRBD2
CASSQREDGSTYEQYF	TGTGCCAGCAGCCAACGGGAGGACGGTTCAACCTACGAGCAGTACTTC	TRBJ2-7	TRBV3-1	-	TRBD2
CASSFWDRGPGELFF	TGTGCCAGCAGTTTCTGGGACAGGGGGCCCGGGGAGCTGTTTTTT	TRBJ2-2	TRBV12-3/TRBV12-4	many	TRBD1
CASRVIGDQQFF	TGCGCCAGCAGGGTGATTGGGGATCAACAGTTCTTC	TRBJ2-1	TRBV5-1	few	-
CASSLGVEQYF	TGTGCCAGCAGCCTAGGGGTCGAGCAGTACTTC	TRBJ2-7	TRBV7-2	many	-
CASSFEGGGEQYF	TGTGCCAGCAGTTTCGAGGGTGGGGGCGAGCAGTACTTC	TRBJ2-7	TRBV27	-	-
CASSLIWGDMGYGYTF	TGTGCCAGCAGCTTGATCTGGGGGGACATGGGATATGGCTACACCTTC	TRBJ1-2	TRBV5-5	-	-
CSARNPAVGNTIYF	TGCAGTGCTAGGAACCCGGCGGTTGGAAACACCATATATTTT	TRBJ1-3	TRBV20-1	many	-
CASSPRGQGDPNEQFF	TGTGCCAGCAGCCCACGGGGGCAGGGGGATCCCAATGAGCAGTTCTTC	TRBJ2-1	TRBV11-2	many	-
CASSPHNQPQHF	TGTGCCAGCAGCCCTCACAATCAGCCCCAGCATTTT	TRBJ1-5	TRBV12-3/TRBV12-4	many	-
CASSYSGQTSYEQYF	TGTGCCAGCAGTTACTCGGGACAGACCTCCTACGAGCAGTACTTC	TRBJ2-7	TRBV6-5	many	TRBD1
CASSQGRYEQYF	TGTGCCAGCAGTCAGGGACGTTACGAGCAGTACTTC	TRBJ2-7	TRBV7-9	many	-
CASSFAGTIVTQYF	TGTGCCAGCAGTTTCGCGGGAACTATTGTGACCCAGTACTTC	TRBJ2-5	TRBV12-3/TRBV12-4	few	-
CSASGFAGNTIYF	TGCAGTGCTAGTGGGTTTGCTGGAAACACCATATATTTT	TRBJ1-3	TRBV20-1	many	-
CASSLLLLKAEQYF	TGTGCCAGCAGTTTACTGTTACTCAAAGCGGAGCAGTACTTC	TRBJ2-7	TRBV12-3/TRBV12-4	-	-
CASSLGRSNTGELFF	TGTGCCAGCAGTTTGGGGCGGTCGAACACCGGGGAGCTGTTTTTT	TRBJ2-2	TRBV12-3/TRBV12-4	many	-
CASSDSGGGWLAGTEQYF	TGTGCCAGCAGCGACTCGGGCGGGGGGTGGCTAGCGGGAACAGAGCAGTACTTC	TRBJ2-7	TRBV25-1	few	TRBD2
CASSLSAQRNTEAFF	TGTGCCAGCAGTTTATCGGCACAGAGGAACACTGAAGCTTTCTTT	TRBJ1-1	TRBV27	-	-
CASSQSFGLNTGELFF	TGTGCCAGCAGCCAATCTTTTGGACTTAACACCGGGGAGCTGTTTTTT	TRBJ2-2	TRBV7-9	-	-
CASRETGGVLNTEAFF	TGTGCCAGTAGGGAGACAGGGGGCGTTTTGAACACTGAAGCTTTCTTT	TRBJ1-1	TRBV19	few	TRBD1
CASSLTGPTNEKLFF	TGCGCCAGCAGCTTGACAGGTCCGACTAATGAAAAACTGTTTTTT	TRBJ1-4	TRBV5-1	-	-
CSRRQGNYGYTF	TGCAGTCGAAGACAGGGGAACTATGGCTACACCTTC	TRBJ1-2	TRBV20-1	-	TRBD1
CASSTEISREQFF	TGTGCCAGCAGCACAGAAATTTCCCGGGAGCAGTTCTTC	TRBJ2-1	TRBV2	-	-
CASSLSEVEAFF	TGTGCCAGCAGCTTATCAGAGGTTGAAGCTTTCTTT	TRBJ1-1	TRBV7-2	many	-
CASNYRGRGYEQYF	TGTGCCAGCAACTACAGGGGTCGCGGGTACGAGCAGTACTTC	TRBJ2-7	TRBV14	-	TRBD1